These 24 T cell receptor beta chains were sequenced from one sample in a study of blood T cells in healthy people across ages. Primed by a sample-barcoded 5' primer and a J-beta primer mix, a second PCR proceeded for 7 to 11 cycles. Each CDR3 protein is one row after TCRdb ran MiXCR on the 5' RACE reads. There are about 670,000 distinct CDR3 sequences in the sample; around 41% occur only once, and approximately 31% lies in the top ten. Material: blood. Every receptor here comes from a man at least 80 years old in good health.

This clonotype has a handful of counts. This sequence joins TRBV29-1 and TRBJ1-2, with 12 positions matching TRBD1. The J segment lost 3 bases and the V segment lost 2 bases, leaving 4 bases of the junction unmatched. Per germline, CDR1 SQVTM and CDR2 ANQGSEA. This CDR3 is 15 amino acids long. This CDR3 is CSVEQGTGGDYGYTF. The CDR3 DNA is TGCAGCGTTGAACAGGGGACAGGGGGCGACTATGGCTACACCTTC.

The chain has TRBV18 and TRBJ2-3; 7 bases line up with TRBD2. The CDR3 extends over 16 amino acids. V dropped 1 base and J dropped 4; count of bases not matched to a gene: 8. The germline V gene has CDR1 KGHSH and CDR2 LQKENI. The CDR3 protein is CASSPRAGGSADTQYF. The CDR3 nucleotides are TGTGCCAGCTCACCACGGGCCGGCGGGAGTGCAGATACGCAGTATTTT.

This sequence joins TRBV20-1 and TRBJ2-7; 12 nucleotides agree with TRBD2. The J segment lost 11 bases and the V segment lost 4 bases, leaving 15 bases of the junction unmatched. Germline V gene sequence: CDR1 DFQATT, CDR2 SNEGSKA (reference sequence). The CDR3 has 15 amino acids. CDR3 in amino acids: CSAKAGGLAGGEEYF. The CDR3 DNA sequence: TGCAGTGCTAAAGCCGGTGGTCTAGCGGGAGGGGAGGAGTACTTC.

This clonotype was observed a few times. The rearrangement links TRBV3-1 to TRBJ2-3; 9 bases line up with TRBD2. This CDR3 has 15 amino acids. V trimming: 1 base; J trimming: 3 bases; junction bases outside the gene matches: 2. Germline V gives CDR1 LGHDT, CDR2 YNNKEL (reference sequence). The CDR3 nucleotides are TGTGCCAGCAGCCAAGCTAGCGGGGAGACAGATACGCAGTATTTT. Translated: CASSQASGETDTQYF.

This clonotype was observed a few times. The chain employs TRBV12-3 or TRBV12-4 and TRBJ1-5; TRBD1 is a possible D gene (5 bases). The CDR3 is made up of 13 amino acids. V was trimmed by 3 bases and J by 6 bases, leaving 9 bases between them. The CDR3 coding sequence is TGTGCCAGCAGTTTGCGGGGCGGTCAGCCCCAGCATTTT. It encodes CASSLRGGQPQHF.

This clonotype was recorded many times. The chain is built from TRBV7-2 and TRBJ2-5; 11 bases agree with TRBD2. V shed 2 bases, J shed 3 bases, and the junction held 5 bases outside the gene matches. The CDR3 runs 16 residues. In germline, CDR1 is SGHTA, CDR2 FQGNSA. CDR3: CASSLWVTSGEETQYF. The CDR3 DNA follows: TGTGCCAGCAGCTTATGGGTGACTAGCGGGGAAGAGACCCAGTACTTC. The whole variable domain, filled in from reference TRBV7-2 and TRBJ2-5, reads GAGVSQSPSNKVTEKGKDVELRCDPISGHTALYWYRQSLGQGLEFLIYFQGNSAPDKSGLPSDRFSAERTGGSVSTLTIQRTQQEDSAVYLCASSLWVTSGEETQYFGPGTRLLVL.

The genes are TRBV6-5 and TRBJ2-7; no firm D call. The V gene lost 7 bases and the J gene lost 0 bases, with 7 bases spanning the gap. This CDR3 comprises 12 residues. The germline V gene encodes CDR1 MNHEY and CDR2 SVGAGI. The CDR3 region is CASKGSSYEQYF. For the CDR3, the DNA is TGTGCCAGCAAGGGCTCCTCCTACGAGCAGTACTTC.

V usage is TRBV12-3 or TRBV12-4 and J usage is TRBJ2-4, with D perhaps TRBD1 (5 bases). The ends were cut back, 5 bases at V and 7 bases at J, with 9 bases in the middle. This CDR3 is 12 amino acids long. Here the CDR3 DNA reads TGTGCCAGCAGTGGACAATGGAACATTCAGTACTTC. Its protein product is CASSGQWNIQYF.

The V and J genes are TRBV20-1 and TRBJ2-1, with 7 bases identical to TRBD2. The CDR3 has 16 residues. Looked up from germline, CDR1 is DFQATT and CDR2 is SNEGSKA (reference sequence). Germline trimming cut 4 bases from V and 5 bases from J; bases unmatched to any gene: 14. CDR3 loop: CSATTLLAGRDNEQFF. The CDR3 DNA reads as TGCAGTGCTACAACCCTCCTTGCGGGGAGGGACAATGAGCAGTTCTTC.

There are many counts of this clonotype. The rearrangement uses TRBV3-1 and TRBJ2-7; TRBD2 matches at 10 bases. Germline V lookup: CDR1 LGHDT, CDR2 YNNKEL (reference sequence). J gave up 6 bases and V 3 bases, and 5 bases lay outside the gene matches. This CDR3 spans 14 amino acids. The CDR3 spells CASSQASGSREQYF. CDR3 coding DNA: TGTGCCAGCAGCCAGGCTAGCGGGAGCCGCGAGCAGTACTTC.

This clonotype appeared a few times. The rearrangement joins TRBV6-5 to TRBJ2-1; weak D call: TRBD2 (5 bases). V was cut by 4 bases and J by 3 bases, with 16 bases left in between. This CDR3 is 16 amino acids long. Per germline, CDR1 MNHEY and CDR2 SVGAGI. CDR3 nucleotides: TGTGCCAGCAGTTCCCTCGACTACACAGACTACAATGAGCAGTTCTTC. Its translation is CASSSLDYTDYNEQFF.

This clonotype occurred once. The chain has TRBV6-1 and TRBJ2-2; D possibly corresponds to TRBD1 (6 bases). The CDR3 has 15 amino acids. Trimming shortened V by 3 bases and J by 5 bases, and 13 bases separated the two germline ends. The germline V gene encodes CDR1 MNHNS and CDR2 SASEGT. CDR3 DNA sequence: TGTGCCAGCAGTGACAGGGGAGCGCCGACCGGGGAGCTGTTTTTT. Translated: CASSDRGAPTGELFF.

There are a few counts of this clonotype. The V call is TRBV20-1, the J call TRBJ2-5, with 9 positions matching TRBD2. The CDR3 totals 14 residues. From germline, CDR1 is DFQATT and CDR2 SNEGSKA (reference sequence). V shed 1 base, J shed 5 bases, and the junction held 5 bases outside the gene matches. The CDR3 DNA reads TGCAGTGCTAGAGGCGGGGGGGCCCGGGAGACCCAGTACTTC. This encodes CSARGGGARETQYF.

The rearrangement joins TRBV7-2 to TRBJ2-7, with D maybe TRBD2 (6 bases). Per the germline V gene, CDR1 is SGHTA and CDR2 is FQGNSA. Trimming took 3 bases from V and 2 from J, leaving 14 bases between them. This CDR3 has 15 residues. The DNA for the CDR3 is TGTGCCAGCAGCTTTCGAGCGGGCAATCCCTACGAGCAGTACTTC. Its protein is CASSFRAGNPYEQYF. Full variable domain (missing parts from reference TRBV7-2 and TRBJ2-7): GAGVSQSPSNKVTEKGKDVELRCDPISGHTALYWYRQSLGQGLEFLIYFQGNSAPDKSGLPSDRFSAERTGGSVSTLTIQRTQQEDSAVYLCASSFRAGNPYEQYFGPGTRLTVT.

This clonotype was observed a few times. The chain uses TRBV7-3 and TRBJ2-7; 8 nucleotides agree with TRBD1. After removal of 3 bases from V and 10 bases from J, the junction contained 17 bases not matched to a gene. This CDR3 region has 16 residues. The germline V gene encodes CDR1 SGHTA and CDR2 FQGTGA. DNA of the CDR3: TGTGCCAGCAGCTTGGGGACAGGAGGGCCCCAAGGGGCCCAGTACTTC. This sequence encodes CASSLGTGGPQGAQYF.

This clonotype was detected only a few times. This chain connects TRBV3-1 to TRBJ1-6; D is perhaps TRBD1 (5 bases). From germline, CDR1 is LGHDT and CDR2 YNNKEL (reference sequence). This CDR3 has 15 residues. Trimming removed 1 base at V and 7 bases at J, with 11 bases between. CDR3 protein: CASSQARTQNSPLHF. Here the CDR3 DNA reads TGTGCCAGCAGCCAAGCGAGGACACAGAATTCACCCCTCCACTTT.

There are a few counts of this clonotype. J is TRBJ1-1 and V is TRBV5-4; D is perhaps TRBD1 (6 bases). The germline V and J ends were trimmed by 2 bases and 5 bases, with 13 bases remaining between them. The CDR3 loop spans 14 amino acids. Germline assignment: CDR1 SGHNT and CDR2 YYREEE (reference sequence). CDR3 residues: CASSLQGGRTEAFF. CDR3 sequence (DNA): TGTGCCAGCAGCTTACAGGGAGGGCGGACTGAAGCTTTCTTT.

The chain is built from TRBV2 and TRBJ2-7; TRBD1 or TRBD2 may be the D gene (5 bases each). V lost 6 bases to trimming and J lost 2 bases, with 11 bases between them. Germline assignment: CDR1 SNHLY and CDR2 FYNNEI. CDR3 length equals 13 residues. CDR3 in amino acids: CASSRDPTYEQYF. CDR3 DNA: TGTGCCAGCAGCCGGGACCCCACCTACGAGCAGTACTTC.

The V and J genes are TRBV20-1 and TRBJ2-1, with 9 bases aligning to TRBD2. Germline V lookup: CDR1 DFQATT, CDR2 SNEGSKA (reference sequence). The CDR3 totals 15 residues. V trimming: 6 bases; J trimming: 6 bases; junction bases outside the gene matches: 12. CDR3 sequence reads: CSAGGGRALVNEQFF. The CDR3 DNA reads TGCAGTGCCGGAGGCGGGAGGGCCCTTGTCAATGAGCAGTTCTTC.

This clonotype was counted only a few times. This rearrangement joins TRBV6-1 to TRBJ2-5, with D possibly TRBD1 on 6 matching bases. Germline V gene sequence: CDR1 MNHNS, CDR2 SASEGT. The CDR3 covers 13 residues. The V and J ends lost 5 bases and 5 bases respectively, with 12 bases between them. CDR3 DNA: TGTGCCAGCAGTAAGGGACAAATGGAGACCCAGTACTTC. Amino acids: CASSKGQMETQYF.

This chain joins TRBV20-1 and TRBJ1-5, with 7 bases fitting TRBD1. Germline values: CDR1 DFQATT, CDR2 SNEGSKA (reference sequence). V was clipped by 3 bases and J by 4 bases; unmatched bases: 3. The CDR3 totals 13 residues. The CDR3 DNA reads TGCAGTGCTAGTCAACAGGGGAATCAGCCCCAGCATTTT. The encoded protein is CSASQQGNQPQHF.

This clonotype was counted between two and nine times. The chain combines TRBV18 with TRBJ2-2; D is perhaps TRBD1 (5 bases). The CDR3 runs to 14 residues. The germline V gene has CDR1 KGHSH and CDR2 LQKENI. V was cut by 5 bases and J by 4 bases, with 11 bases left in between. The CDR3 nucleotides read TGTGCCAGCTCAGCTGACAGAGCCACCGGGGAGCTGTTTTTT. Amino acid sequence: CASSADRATGELFF.

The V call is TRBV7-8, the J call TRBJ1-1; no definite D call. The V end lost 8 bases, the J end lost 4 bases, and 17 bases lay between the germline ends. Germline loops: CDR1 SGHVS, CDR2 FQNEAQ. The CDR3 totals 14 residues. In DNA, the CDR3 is TGTGCCAGCTGCCCGAGGGAGGGAAGCACTGAAGCTTTCTTT. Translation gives CASCPREGSTEAFF.

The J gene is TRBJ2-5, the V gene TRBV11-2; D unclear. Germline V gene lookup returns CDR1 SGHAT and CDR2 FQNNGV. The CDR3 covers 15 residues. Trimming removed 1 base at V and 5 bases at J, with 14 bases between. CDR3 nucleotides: TGTGCCAGCAGCTTAGCCCCGGGCATTGGGGAGACCCAGTACTTC. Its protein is CASSLAPGIGETQYF.